The entry that follows covers one T cell receptor beta chain sequence. The antigen is unknown. These data belong to a study of cytomegalovirus exposure and HLA in healthy donors. Overall study results and limits: A few CMV-associated chains proved CMV antigen-specific in vitro.

Only in-frame clones appear in the TCRdb table, and some are missing; sequencing was by immunoSEQ multiplex PCR. Of some 140,000 clones detected, roughly four fifths appear once; the ten largest clones hold 25% to 30%. This sequence was found in a man younger than 45 in good health and CMV-seropositive. Sequenced input: PBMCs.

As DNA, the CDR3 is TGTGCCAGCAGCTTAGGCACACAAGAGACCCAGTACTTC. This translates into CASSLGTQETQYF. This chain joins TRBV11-3 and TRBJ2-5, with D hard to call. The CDR3 length is 13 residues. Germline values: CDR1 SGHNT, CDR2 YENEEA. V shed 1 base and J shed 2 bases, with 5 bases lying between them.